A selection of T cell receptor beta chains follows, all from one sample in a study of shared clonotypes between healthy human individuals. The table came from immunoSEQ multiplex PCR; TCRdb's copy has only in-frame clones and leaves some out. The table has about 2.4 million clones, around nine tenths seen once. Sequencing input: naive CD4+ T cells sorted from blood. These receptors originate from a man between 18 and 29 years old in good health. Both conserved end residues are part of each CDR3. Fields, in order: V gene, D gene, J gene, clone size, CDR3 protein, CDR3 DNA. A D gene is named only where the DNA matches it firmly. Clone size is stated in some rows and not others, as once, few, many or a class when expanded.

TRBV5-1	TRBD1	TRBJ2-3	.	CASAGQASTDTQYF	TGCGCCAGCGCGGGACAGGCAAGCACAGATACGCAGTATTTT
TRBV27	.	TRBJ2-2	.	CASSSTVLGELFF	TGTGCCAGCAGTTCGACGGTCCTCGGGGAGCTGTTTTTT
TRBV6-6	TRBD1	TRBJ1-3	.	CASRRTGTGNTIYF	TGTGCCAGCAGAAGGACAGGGACTGGAAACACCATATATTTT
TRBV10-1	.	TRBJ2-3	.	CASSRAGSYDTQYF	TGCGCCAGCAGTCGGGCAGGGTCTTACGATACGCAGTATTTT
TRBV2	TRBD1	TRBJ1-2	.	CASRDETGTGGKMGYGYTF	TGTGCCAGCAGGGATGAAACCGGGACAGGGGGCAAGATGGGCTATGGCTACACCTTC
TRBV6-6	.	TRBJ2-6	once	CASTGPGANVLTF	TGTGCCAGTACAGGGCCAGGGGCCAACGTCCTGACTTTC
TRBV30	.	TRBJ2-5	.	CAWRDYEETQYF	TGTGCCTGGAGGGACTACGAAGAGACCCAGTACTTC
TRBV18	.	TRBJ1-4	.	CASSTGVQNEKLFF	TGTGCCAGCTCCACGGGAGTCCAGAATGAAAAACTGTTTTTT
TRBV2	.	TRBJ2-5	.	CASSRESQETQYF	TGTGCCAGCAGTAGGGAGAGCCAAGAGACCCAGTACTTC
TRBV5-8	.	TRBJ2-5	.	CASSVESQETQYF	TGTGCCAGCAGCGTGGAGTCACAAGAGACCCAGTACTTC
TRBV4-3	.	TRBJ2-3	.	CASSHRGESTDTQYF	TGCGCCAGCAGCCATCGAGGGGAGAGCACAGATACGCAGTATTTT
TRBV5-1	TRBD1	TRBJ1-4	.	CASSFDRGEKLFF	TGCGCCAGCAGCTTTGACAGGGGTGAAAAACTGTTTTTT
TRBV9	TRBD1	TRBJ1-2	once	CASSDRTGRSGGYTF	TGTGCCAGCAGCGATAGGACAGGGAGGTCTGGTGGCTACACCTTC
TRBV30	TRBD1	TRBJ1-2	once	CAWSVGGAFNYGYTF	TGTGCCTGGAGTGTAGGGGGCGCTTTTAACTATGGCTACACCTTC
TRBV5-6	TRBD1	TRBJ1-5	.	CASSRIVSGQGFQPQHF	TGTGCCAGCAGCCGAATTGTTTCGGGACAGGGGTTTCAGCCCCAGCATTTT
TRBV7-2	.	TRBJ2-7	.	CASSSRTPGEQYF	TGTGCCAGCAGCTCCCGGACCCCGGGGGAGCAGTACTTC
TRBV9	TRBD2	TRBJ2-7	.	CASSVEGLAYEQYF	TGTGCCAGCAGCGTGGAGGGACTAGCCTACGAGCAGTACTTC
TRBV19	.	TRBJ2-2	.	CASSRTPQNTGELFF	TGTGCCAGTAGCCGGACCCCACAGAACACCGGGGAGCTGTTTTTT
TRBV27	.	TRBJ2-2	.	CASRRDFANTGELFF	TGTGCCAGCAGACGGGACTTCGCGAACACCGGGGAGCTGTTTTTT
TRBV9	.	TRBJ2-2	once	CASSPQGGIGELFF	TGTGCCAGCAGCCCCCAGGGAGGAATCGGGGAGCTGTTTTTT
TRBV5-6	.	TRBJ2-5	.	CASSLGPQETQYF	TGTGCCAGCAGCTTAGGTCCCCAAGAGACCCAGTACTTC
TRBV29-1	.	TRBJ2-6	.	CSVSFSGANVLTF	TGCAGCGTTAGTTTCTCTGGGGCCAACGTCCTGACTTTC
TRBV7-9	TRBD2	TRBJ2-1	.	CASSSSGTSANNEQFF	TGTGCCAGCAGCTCATCCGGGACTAGCGCAAACAATGAGCAGTTCTTC
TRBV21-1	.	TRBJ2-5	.	CASSKVVAGDCQETQYF	TGTGCCAGCAGCAAAGTAGTAGCGGGAGATTGCCAAGAGACCCAGTACTTC
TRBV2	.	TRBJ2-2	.	CASSGTVNTGELFF	TGTGCCAGCAGTGGGACTGTTAACACCGGGGAGCTGTTTTTT
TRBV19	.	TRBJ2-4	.	CASSNPLVALAKNIQYF	TGTGCCAGTAGTAACCCCCTCGTAGCCTTAGCCAAAAACATTCAGTACTTC
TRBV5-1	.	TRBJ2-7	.	CASSFRDARYEQYF	TGCGCCAGCAGCTTTAGGGACGCAAGGTACGAGCAGTACTTC